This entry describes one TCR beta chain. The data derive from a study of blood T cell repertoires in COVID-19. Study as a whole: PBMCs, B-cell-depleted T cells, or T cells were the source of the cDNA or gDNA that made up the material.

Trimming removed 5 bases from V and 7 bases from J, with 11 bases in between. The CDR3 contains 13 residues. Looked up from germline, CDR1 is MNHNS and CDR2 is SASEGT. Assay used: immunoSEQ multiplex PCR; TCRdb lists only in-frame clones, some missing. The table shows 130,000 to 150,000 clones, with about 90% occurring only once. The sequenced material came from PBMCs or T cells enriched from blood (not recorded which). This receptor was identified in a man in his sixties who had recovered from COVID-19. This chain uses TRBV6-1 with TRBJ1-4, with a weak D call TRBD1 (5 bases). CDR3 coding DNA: TGTGCCAGCAGTTTGCGGGACCGTGAAAAACTGTTTTTT. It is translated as CASSLRDREKLFF.